Listed below are T cell receptor beta chains from one sample, sequenced in a study of Graves' ophthalmopathy and Graves' hyperthyroidism. TCRdb re-called the multiplex PCR reads with MiXCR, one entry per CDR3 protein. The profile shows just over 600,000 distinct CDR3 sequences, around a fifth of them singletons. Sample: peripheral blood. The source is a woman between 18 and 30 years old with stable Graves' hyperthyroidism. Some clones in this sample may be carry-over from other donors' samples. The CDR3 runs from the conserved cysteine through the conserved F or W. D genes are given only for firm matches.

j_call: TRBJ1-2; d_call: -; v_call: TRBV20-1; cdr3_aa: CSSRSYPNYGYTF
j_call: TRBJ2-7; d_call: TRBD1; v_call: TRBV24-1; cdr3_aa: CATSATGTGYYEQYF
j_call: TRBJ2-7; d_call: TRBD2; v_call: TRBV9; cdr3_aa: CASSVGGVGGGSSYEQYF
j_call: TRBJ2-7; d_call: -; v_call: TRBV30; cdr3_aa: CAWTRFGTGDSYEQYF
j_call: TRBJ2-5; d_call: -; v_call: TRBV6-1; cdr3_aa: CASSDREATAYQETQYF
j_call: TRBJ2-2; d_call: -; v_call: TRBV9; cdr3_aa: CASSVGTHTGELFF
j_call: TRBJ1-2; d_call: -; v_call: TRBV5-1; cdr3_aa: CASSLDRVLYGYTF
j_call: TRBJ2-7; d_call: -; v_call: TRBV29-1; cdr3_aa: CSVESRDPYEQYF
j_call: TRBJ1-6; d_call: -; v_call: TRBV5-1; cdr3_aa: CVSSRTRDGLNSPLHF
j_call: TRBJ2-7; d_call: -; v_call: TRBV27; cdr3_aa: CASSLQADHRYEQYF
j_call: TRBJ2-2; d_call: TRBD2; v_call: TRBV15; cdr3_aa: CATSRDRPSGTNTGELFF
j_call: TRBJ1-1; d_call: TRBD1; v_call: TRBV2; cdr3_aa: CASRGQGYTEAFF
j_call: TRBJ1-5; d_call: -; v_call: TRBV6-5; cdr3_aa: CASSYAGGGNQPQHF
j_call: TRBJ1-5; d_call: -; v_call: TRBV28; cdr3_aa: CASSFRDRRDHQPQHF
j_call: TRBJ2-4; d_call: -; v_call: TRBV5-1; cdr3_aa: CASSLGLGNIQYF